This is a list of T cell receptor beta chains from one sample in a study of shared clonotypes between healthy human individuals. Produced via immunoSEQ multiplex PCR; TCRdb's table is partial and in-frame only. Of about half a million clones in the sample, 70% to 80% were seen once. Sequenced sample: PBMCs. These receptors came from a middle-aged woman in good health. Some clones in this sample may be carry-over from other donors' samples. Each CDR3 is given with its conserved first and last residue. Fields, in order: clone size, D gene, J gene, V gene, CDR3 protein, CDR3 DNA. The D gene is left open where the match is weak. Clone size is given for some rows only: seen once, a few or many times, or a class if the clone is expanded.

>-|-|TRBJ2-3|TRBV9
CASSAVGIPTDTQYF
TGTGCCAGCAGCGCCGTCGGGATCCCCACAGATACGCAGTATTTT
>-|TRBD1|TRBJ2-1|TRBV28
CASSVTGEAYNEQFF
TGTGCCAGCAGCGTGACAGGGGAGGCCTACAATGAGCAGTTCTTC
>-|-|TRBJ2-5|TRBV7-2
CASSFGLPETQYF
TGTGCCAGCAGCTTCGGTCTACCCGAGACCCAGTACTTC
>-|-|TRBJ2-1|TRBV11-2
CASKGGPRNEQFF
TGTGCCAGCAAAGGCGGGCCAAGGAATGAGCAGTTCTTC
>-|-|TRBJ1-2|TRBV19
CASSMSEGYPYGYTF
TGTGCCAGTAGTATGAGTGAGGGCTACCCCTATGGCTACACCTTC
>-|-|TRBJ1-2|TRBV28
CASSSGGYTF
TGTGCCAGCAGTTCGGGTGGCTACACCTTC
>few|-|TRBJ1-2|TRBV11-2
CASSLGGPTSGYTF
TGTGCCAGCAGCTTAGGCGGCCCTACCTCGGGCTACACCTTC
>-|-|TRBJ2-5|TRBV28
CASSPLGPQETQYF
TGTGCCAGCAGTCCCCTGGGACCCCAAGAGACCCAGTACTTC
>once|-|TRBJ2-1|TRBV30
CAWSIMVALGVVNEQFF
TGTGCCTGGAGCATCATGGTAGCCCTTGGGGTTGTGAATGAGCAGTTCTTC
>-|-|TRBJ1-2|TRBV4-1
CASSQWTQRVDGYTF
TGCGCCAGCAGCCAGTGGACACAACGGGTAGATGGCTACACCTTC